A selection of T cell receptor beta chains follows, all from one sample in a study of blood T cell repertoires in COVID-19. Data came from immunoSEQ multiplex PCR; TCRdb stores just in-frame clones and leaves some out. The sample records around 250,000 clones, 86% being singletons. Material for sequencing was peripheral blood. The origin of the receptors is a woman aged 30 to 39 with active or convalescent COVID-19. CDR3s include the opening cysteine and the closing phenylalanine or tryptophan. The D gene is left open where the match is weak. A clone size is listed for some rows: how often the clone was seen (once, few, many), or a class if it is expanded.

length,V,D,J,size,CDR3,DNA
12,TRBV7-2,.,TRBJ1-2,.,CASVGAFYGYTF,TGTGCCAGCGTGGGGGCTTTCTATGGCTACACCTTC
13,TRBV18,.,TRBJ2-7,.,CASSPASTHEQYF,TGTGCCAGCTCACCAGCTAGCACCCACGAGCAGTACTTC
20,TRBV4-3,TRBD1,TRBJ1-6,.,CASSQDDGEQGGGTGSPLHF,TGCGCCAGCAGCCAAGATGATGGGGAACAGGGGGGAGGCACAGGGTCACCCCTCCACTTT
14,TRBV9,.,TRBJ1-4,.,CASSVGVLNEKLFF,TGTGCCAGCAGCGTAGGCGTCCTTAATGAAAAACTGTTTTTT
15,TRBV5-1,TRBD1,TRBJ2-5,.,CASSPGQGSGETQYF,TGCGCCAGCAGCCCCGGACAGGGGTCTGGAGAGACCCAGTACTTC
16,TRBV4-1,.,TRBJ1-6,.,CASSQETGTRNSPLHF,TGCGCCAGCAGCCAAGAAACAGGGACCAGGAATTCACCCCTCCACTTT
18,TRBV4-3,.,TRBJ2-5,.,CASSQERLGRSGAETQYF,TGCGCCAGCAGCCAAGAGCGGTTAGGGCGGTCAGGGGCAGAGACCCAGTACTTC
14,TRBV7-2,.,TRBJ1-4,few,CASSALSVNEKLFF,TGTGCCAGCAGCGCCTTATCGGTGAATGAAAAACTGTTTTTT
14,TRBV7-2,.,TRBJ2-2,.,CASSLDGRTGELFF,TGTGCCAGCAGCTTAGATGGCCGCACCGGGGAGCTGTTTTTT
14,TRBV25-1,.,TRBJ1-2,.,CASSERGDYYGYTF,TGTGCCAGCAGTGAGAGAGGGGACTACTATGGCTACACCTTC
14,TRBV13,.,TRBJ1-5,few,CASSQSGINQPQHF,TGTGCCAGCAGCCAATCGGGGATCAATCAGCCCCAGCATTTT
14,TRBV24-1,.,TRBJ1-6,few,CATIGFSYNSPLHF,TGTGCCACAATCGGTTTTTCCTATAATTCACCCCTCCACTTT
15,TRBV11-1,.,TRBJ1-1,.,CASTIVPGGRTEAFF,TGTGCCAGCACCATCGTACCGGGGGGAAGGACTGAAGCTTTCTTT
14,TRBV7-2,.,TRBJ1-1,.,CASSLALGGTEAFF,TGTGCCAGCAGCTTAGCCCTGGGAGGGACTGAAGCTTTCTTT
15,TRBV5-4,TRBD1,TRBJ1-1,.,CASSLRQGAWTEAFF,TGTGCCAGCAGCCTAAGACAGGGGGCTTGGACTGAAGCTTTCTTT
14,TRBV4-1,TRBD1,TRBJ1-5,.,CASSPNRGTQPQHF,TGCGCCAGCAGCCCTAACAGGGGAACGCAGCCCCAGCATTTT